The next 9 T cell receptor delta chains were all read from a single sample in a study of gamma-delta T cells after stem cell transplantation. TCRdb redid clone calling on the RT-PCR reads using CATT. The sample contains around 10,000 delta-chain clones, about 1.2% of which appear only once. The sequencing input was gamma-delta T cells. The origin of the receptors is a human donor. It is not recorded whose cells these are; they may come from a transplant donor.

This clone was counted a few times. The V and J genes are TRDV2 and TRDJ1, with TRDD3 matching 13 bases. This CDR3 spans 17 amino acids. Trimming took 3 bases from V and 1 from J; bases not matched to a gene: 7. Germline V lookup: CDR1 GEAIGNYY, CDR2 EKD. CDR3 residues: CACDRLLGDTRTDKLIF. The CDR3 region has the DNA TGTGCCTGTGACCGCCTACTGGGGGATACGCGCACCGATAAACTCATCTTT.

This clone was observed a few times. The chain is built from TRDV2 and TRDJ1, with TRDD3 identical over 11 bases. Germline V gene data show CDR1 as GEAIGNYY and CDR2 as EKD. V was pared by 1 base and J by 9 bases, with 6 bases of the junction left unmatched. This CDR3 is built from 14 residues. The CDR3 bases are TGTGCCTGTGACACAGTGGGGGATACGGAAGAACTCATCTTT. Protein: CACDTVGDTEELIF.

With regard to this clone: The mismatch at residue 6 between this DNA's translation and the TCRdb protein of a much larger clone likely reflects a read error; the protein shown is translated from the DNA. The chain employs TRDV2 and TRDJ1, with TRDD3 matching 11 bases. Germline V CDR1 and CDR2: GEAIGNYY, EKD. This CDR3 has 17 residues. The V segment lost 0 bases and the J segment 2 bases; nucleotides outside the gene matches: 7. This chain's CDR3 is CACDTAGLGDKTDKLIF. The CDR3 DNA reads TGTGCCTGTGACACCGCCGGACTGGGGGATAAGACCGATAAACTCATCTTT.

This clone was detected many times. The sample carries other DNA sequences with the same CDR3. This CDR3 reads CACDKLGDSGDADKLIF. The CDR3 nucleotides read TGTGCCTGTGACAAATTGGGGGATTCGGGGGACGCCGATAAACTCATCTTT. The rearrangement links TRDV2 to TRDJ1, with 8 bases fitting TRDD3. CDR1 GEAIGNYY and CDR2 EKD come from the germline V gene. The junction had 13 bases not matched to a gene; V was cut back by 2 bases and J by 3 bases. This CDR3 region has 17 residues.

In regard to this clone: The TCRdb protein, from a much larger clone, departs from this DNA's translation at residue 7, likely by read error; the protein shown derives from the DNA. This chain uses TRDV2 with TRDJ1, with 7 bases fitting TRDD3. Germline CDR1 and CDR2: GEAIGNYY and EKD. V lost 2 bases, J lost 1 base, and 15 bases stayed unmatched. The CDR3 sequence is 18 residues long. DNA of the CDR3: TGTGCCTGTGACAGCCTCGAGGGGATAGTTTCCTCCACCGATAAACTCATCTTT. This codes for CACDSLEGIVSSTDKLIF.

As to this clone: A read error likely explains why the TCRdb protein, taken from a much larger clone, differs from this DNA's translation at residue 8; the protein shown is translated from the DNA. This sequence joins TRDV2 and TRDJ1, with D possibly TRDD3 on 5 matching bases. The V and J ends lost 8 bases and 4 bases respectively, with 25 bases between them. Germline V gives CDR1 GEAIGNYY, CDR2 EKD. The CDR3 has 16 amino acids. Here the CDR3 reads CASSPVGTGLGDKLIF. CDR3 nucleotide sequence: TGTGCCTCCAGCCCGGTGGGGACGGGGCTGGGCGATAAACTCATCTTT.

The gene calls are TRDV2 and TRDJ1; 8 positions agree with TRDD3. Germline lookup yields CDR1 GEAIGNYY and CDR2 EKD. The CDR3 covers 17 residues. With 3 bases clipped from V and 0 bases from J, the junction kept 11 bases outside the gene matches. Written as DNA, the CDR3 is TGTGCCTGTGACCCAGTACTGGGGGCTACCTACACCGATAAACTCATCTTT. It is translated as CACDPVLGATYTDKLIF.

At least ten counts were recorded for this clone. This chain uses TRDV2 with TRDJ1; D is ambiguous. V lost 3 bases to trimming and J lost 0 bases, with 19 bases between them. The length of the CDR3 is 17 residues. Per the germline V gene, CDR1 is GEAIGNYY and CDR2 is EKD. This chain's CDR3 is CACDPAGNTMYTDKLIF. The CDR3 nucleotides read TGTGCCTGTGACCCGGCGGGCAACACCATGTACACCGATAAACTCATCTTT.

Concerning this clone: A single base is all that separates this from a far larger clone, so a read error is likely. This chain connects TRDV2 to TRDJ1, with 7 bases fitting TRDD3. Germline CDR1 and CDR2: GEAIGNYY and EKD. The CDR3 is 21 amino acids. This CDR3 is CARDTVASVLGTAIAADKLIF. For the CDR3, the DNA is TGTGCCCGTGACACCGTCGCTTCAGTACTGGGGACAGCCATAGCAGCCGATAAACTCATCTTT.